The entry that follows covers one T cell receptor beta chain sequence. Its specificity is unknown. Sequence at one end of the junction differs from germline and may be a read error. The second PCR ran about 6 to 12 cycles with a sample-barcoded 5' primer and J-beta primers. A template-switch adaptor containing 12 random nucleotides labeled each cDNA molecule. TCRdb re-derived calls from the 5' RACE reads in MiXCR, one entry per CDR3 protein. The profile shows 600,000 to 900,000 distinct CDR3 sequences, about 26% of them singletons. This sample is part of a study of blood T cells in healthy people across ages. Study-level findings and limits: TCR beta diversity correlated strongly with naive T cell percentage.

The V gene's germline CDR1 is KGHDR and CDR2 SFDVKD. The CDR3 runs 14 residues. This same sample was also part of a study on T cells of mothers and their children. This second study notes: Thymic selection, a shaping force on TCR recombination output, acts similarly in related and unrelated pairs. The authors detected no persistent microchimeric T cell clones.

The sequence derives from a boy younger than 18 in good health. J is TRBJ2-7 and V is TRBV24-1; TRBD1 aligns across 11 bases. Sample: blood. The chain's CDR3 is CATSDSRTGGEQYF. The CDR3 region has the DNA TGTGCCACCAGTGATTCCAGGACAGGGGGCGAGCAGTACTTT.